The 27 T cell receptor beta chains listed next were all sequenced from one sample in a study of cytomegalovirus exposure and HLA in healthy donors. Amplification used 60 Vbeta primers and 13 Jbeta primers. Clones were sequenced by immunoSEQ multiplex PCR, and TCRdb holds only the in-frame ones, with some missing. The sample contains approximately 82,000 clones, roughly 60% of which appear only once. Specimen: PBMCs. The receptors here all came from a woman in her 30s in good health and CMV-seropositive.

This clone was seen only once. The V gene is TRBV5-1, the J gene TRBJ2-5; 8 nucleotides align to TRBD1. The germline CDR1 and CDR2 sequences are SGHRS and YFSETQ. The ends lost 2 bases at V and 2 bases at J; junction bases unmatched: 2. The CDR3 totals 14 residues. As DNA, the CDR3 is TGCGCCAGCAGCTTTACAGGGGGACAAGAGACCCAGTACTTC. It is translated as CASSFTGGQETQYF.

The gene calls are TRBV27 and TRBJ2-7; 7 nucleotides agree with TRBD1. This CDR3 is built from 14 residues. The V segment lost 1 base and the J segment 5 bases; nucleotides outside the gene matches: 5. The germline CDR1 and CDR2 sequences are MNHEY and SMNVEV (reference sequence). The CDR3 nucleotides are TGTGCCAGCAGTTTATGGACAGGAGCTCACGAGCAGTACTTC. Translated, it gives CASSLWTGAHEQYF.

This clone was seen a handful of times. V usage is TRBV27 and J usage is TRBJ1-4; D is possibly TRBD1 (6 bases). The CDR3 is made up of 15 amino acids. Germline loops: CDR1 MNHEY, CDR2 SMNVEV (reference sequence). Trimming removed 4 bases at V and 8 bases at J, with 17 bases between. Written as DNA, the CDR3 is TGTGCCAGCAGTTCCCTCCGGGACACAAGAGAAAAACTGTTTTTT. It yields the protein CASSSLRDTREKLFF.

The CDR3 nucleotides read TGTGCCAGCAGCGGGACCGGGACAGGCTACGAGCAGTACTTC. Translation gives CASSGTGTGYEQYF. The J gene is TRBJ2-7, the V gene TRBV9; 8 bases align to TRBD1. This CDR3 comprises 14 residues. V shed 3 bases, J shed 3 bases, and the junction held 5 bases outside the gene matches. Germline V gene sequence: CDR1 SGDLS, CDR2 YYNGEE.

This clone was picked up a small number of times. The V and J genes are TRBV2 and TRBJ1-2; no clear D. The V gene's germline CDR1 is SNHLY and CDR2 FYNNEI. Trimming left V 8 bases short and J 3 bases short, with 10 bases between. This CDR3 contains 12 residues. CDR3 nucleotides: TGTGCCAGCGGGCAGACGTACTATGGCTACACCTTC. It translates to CASGQTYYGYTF.

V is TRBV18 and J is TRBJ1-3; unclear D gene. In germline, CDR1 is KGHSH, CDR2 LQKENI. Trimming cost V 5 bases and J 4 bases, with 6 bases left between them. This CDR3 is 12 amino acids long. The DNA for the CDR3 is TGTGCCAGCTCAGAACAGGGAAACACCATATATTTT. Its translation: CASSEQGNTIYF.

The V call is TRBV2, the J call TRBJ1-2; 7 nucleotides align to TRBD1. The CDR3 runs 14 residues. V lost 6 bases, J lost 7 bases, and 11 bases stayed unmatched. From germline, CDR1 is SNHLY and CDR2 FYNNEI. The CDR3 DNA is TGTGCCAGCAGCGATTCCCAGGGGGTCAGTGGCTACACCTTC. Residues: CASSDSQGVSGYTF.

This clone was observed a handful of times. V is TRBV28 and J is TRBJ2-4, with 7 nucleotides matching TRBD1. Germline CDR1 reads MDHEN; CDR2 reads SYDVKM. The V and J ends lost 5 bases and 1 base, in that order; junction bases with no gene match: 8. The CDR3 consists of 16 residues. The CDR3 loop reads CASSPGTEGAKNIQYF. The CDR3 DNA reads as TGTGCCAGCAGTCCCGGGACAGAGGGGGCCAAAAACATTCAGTACTTC.

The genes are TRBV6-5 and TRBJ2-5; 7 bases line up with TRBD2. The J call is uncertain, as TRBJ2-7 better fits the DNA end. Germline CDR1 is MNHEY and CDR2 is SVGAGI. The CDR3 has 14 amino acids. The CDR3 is CASTGGGSFYEQYF. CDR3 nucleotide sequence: TGTGCCAGTACAGGCGGGGGAAGCTTCTACGAGCAGTACTTC.

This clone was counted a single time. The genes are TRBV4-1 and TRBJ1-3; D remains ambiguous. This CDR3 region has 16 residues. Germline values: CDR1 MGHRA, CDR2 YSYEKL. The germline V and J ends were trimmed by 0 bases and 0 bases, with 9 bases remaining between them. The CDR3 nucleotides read TGCGCCAGCAGCCAAGATAGCCGGGACTCTGGAAACACCATATATTTT. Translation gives CASSQDSRDSGNTIYF.

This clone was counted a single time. The CDR3 sequence: CASSTGGPSTDTQYF. The CDR3 DNA sequence: TGTGCCAGTAGTACGGGGGGGCCTAGCACAGATACGCAGTATTTT. This sequence joins TRBV19 and TRBJ2-3; 8 bases are a match to TRBD2. Germline-derived CDR1 and CDR2 are LNHDA and SQIVND (reference sequence). With 4 bases clipped from V and 0 bases from J, the junction kept 3 bases outside the gene matches. The CDR3 covers 15 residues.

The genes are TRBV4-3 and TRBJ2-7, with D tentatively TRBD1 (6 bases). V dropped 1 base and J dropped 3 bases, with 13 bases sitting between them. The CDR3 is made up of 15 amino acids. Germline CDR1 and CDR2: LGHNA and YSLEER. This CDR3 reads CASSQAPLDSYEQYF. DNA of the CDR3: TGCGCCAGCAGCCAAGCCCCCCTGGACAGCTACGAGCAGTACTTC.

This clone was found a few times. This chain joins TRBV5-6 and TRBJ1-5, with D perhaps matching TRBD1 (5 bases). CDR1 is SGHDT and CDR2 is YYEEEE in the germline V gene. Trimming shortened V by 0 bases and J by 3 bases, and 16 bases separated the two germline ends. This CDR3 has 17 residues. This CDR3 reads CASSLAGGLAANQPQHF. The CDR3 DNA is TGTGCCAGCAGCTTGGCCGGGGGATTGGCCGCCAATCAGCCCCAGCATTTT.

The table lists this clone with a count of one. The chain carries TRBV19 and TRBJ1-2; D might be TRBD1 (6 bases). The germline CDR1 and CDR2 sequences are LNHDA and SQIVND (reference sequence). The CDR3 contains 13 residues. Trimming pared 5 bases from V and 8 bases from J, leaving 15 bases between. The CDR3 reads CASSPGTNWGYTF. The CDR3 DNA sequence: TGTGCCAGTAGTCCCGGGACAAACTGGGGCTACACCTTC.

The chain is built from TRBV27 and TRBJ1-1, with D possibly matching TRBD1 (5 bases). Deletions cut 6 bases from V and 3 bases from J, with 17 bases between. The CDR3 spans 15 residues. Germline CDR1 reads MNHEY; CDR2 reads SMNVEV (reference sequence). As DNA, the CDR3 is TGTGCCAGCAGATATTCATCCCGGGGGGACACTGAAGCTTTCTTT. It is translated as CASRYSSRGDTEAFF.

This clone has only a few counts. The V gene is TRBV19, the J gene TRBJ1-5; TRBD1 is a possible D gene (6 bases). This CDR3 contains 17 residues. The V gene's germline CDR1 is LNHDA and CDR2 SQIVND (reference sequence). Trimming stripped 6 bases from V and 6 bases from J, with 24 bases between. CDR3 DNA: TGTGCCAGTAGAGACTCCACTGCAGGGGTTATAGGTCAGCCCCAGCATTTT. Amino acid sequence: CASRDSTAGVIGQPQHF.

CDR3 nucleotide sequence: TGCAGCGTTGAACTTCTAGCGGGGGATTACGAGCAGTACTTC. This codes for CSVELLAGDYEQYF. The gene calls are TRBV29-1 and TRBJ2-7; 10 nucleotides line up with TRBD2. The germline gives CDR1 SQVTM, CDR2 ANQGSEA. The CDR3 loop spans 14 amino acids. V dropped 2 bases and J dropped 4; count of bases not matched to a gene: 5.

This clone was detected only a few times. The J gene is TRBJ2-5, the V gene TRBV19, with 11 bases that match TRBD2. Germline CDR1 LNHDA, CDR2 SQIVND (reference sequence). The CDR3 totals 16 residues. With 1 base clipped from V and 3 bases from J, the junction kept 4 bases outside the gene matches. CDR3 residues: CASSIGSGGGKETQYF. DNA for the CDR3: TGTGCCAGTAGTATAGGTAGCGGGGGGGGAAAAGAGACCCAGTACTTC.

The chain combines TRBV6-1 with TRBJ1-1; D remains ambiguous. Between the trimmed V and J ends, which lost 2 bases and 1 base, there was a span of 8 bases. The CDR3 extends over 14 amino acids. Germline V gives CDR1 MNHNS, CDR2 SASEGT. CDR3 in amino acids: CASSERGPNTEAFF. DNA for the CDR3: TGTGCCAGCAGTGAACGTGGCCCGAACACTGAAGCTTTCTTT.

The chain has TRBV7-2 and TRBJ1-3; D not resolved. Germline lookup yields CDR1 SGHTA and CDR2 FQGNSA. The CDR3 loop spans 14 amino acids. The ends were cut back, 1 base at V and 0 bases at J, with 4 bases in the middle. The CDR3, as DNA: TGTGCCAGCAGCTTAGGGAGCTCTGGAAACACCATATATTTT. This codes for CASSLGSSGNTIYF.

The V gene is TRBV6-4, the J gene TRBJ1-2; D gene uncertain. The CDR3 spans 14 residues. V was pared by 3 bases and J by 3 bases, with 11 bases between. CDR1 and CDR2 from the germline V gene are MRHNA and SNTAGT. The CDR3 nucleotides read TGTGCCAGCAGTGATTCCGAGGGATACTATGGCTACACCTTC. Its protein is CASSDSEGYYGYTF.

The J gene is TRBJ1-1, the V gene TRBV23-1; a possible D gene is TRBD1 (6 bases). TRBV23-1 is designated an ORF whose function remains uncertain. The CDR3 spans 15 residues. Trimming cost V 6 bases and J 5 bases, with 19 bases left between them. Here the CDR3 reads CASRLPRGARTEAFF. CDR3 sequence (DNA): TGCGCCAGCAGGCTCCCTCGGGGGGCGAGGACTGAAGCTTTCTTT.

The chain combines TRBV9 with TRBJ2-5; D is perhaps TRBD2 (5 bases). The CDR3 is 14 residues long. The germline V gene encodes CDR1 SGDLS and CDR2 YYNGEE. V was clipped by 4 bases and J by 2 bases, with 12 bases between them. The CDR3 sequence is CASSLGLLQETQYF. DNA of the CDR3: TGTGCCAGCAGCCTTGGACTTCTACAAGAGACCCAGTACTTC. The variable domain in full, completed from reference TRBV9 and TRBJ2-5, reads DSGVTQTPKHLITATGQRVTLRCSPRSGDLSVYWYQQSLDQGLQFLIQYYNGEERAKGNILERFSAQQFPDLHSELNLSSLELGDSALYFCASSLGLLQETQYFGPGTRLLVL.

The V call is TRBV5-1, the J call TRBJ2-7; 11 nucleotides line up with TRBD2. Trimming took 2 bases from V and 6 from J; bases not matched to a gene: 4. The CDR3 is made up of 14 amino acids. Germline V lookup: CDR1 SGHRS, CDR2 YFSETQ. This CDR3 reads CASSFSGGAAEQYF. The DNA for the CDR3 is TGCGCCAGCAGCTTTAGCGGGGGGGCCGCCGAGCAGTACTTC.

In DNA, the CDR3 is TGTGCCTGGAAAGGGGGACAGTATGGCTACACCTTC. This gives the protein CAWKGGQYGYTF. The rearrangement links TRBV30 to TRBJ1-2, with 7 bases fitting TRBD1. The V segment lost 4 bases and the J segment 5 bases; nucleotides outside the gene matches: 4. CDR3 size: 12 residues. Germline V lookup: CDR1 GTSNPN, CDR2 SVGIG (reference sequence).

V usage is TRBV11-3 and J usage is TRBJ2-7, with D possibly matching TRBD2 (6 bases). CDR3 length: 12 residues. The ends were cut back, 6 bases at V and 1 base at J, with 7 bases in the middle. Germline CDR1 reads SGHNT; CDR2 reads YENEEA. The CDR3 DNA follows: TGTGCCAGCAGGCGGGGTTCCTACGAGCAGTACTTC. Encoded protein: CASRRGSYEQYF.

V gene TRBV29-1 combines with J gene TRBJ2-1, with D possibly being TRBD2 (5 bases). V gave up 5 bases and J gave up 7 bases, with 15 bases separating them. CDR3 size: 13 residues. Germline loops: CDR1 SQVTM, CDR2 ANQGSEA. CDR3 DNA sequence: TGCAGCGTTTCCACCCTTTCGGGGAATGAGCAGTTCTTC. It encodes CSVSTLSGNEQFF.